The 26 T cell receptor beta chains given below trace back to one sample, sequenced in a study of blood T cell repertoires in COVID-19 (TCRdb year 2020). Receptor libraries were prepared by the immunoSEQ multiplex PCR assay. TCRdb obtained this table from immuneACCESS and retained in-frame rearrangements with V and J assigned. These tables miss some clones; where compared with another copy, unresolved V genes account for less than half of the shortfall, and the remainder is unexplained. The sample records roughly 200,000 clones, around 81% of which are singletons. Of the sample, approximately 4.8% is held by the ten largest clones. The sequencing input was peripheral blood. The receptors derive from a man aged 45 to 65 with active or convalescent COVID-19.

The gene calls are TRBV3-1 (or the pseudogene TRBV3-2) and TRBJ2-2, with D tentatively TRBD1 (6 bases). Trimming removed 2 bases from V and 4 bases from J, with 11 bases in between. This CDR3 spans 15 amino acids. Germline V gene lookup returns CDR1 LGHDT and CDR2 YNNKEL (reference sequence). The CDR3 nucleotides are TGTGCCAGCAGCCAAATGGGACACTCCACCGGGGAGCTGTTTTTT. Its protein product is CASSQMGHSTGELFF.

V gene TRBV15 combines with J gene TRBJ2-1; 9 bases are a match to TRBD2. Trimming took 0 bases from V and 8 from J; bases not matched to a gene: 5. CDR3 length equals 15 residues. Per the germline V gene, CDR1 is LNHNV and CDR2 is YYDKDF (reference sequence). For the CDR3, the DNA is TGTGCCACCAGCAGAGAGCGGGGGGGCGCCTATGAGCAGTTCTTC. It translates to CATSRERGGAYEQFF. Based on the CDR3 plus reference TRBV15 and TRBJ2-1, the full variable domain is DAMVIQNPRYQVTQFGKPVTLSCSQTLNHNVMYWYQQKSSQAPKLLFHYYDKDFNNEADTPDNFQSRRPNTSFCFLDIRSPGLGDTAMYLCATSRERGGAYEQFFGPGTRLTVL.

This chain connects TRBV28 to TRBJ2-7; 8 bases match TRBD2. The CDR3 length is 16 residues. Germline lookup yields CDR1 MDHEN and CDR2 SYDVKM. V was clipped by 7 bases and J by 0 bases; unmatched bases: 11. CDR3 bases: TGTGCCAGCACTCACGGGGGGGCAGGGCCCTCCTACGAGCAGTACTTC. Its protein product is CASTHGGAGPSYEQYF.

V usage is TRBV30 and J usage is TRBJ1-2; no reliable D call. Trimming removed 8 bases from V and 7 bases from J, with 17 bases in between. The length of the CDR3 is 12 residues. Germline V gene lookup returns CDR1 GTSNPN and CDR2 SVGIG (reference sequence). The CDR3 bases are TGTGCCCTAGGGCGGGGTATGGGTGGCTACACCTTC. This codes for CALGRGMGGYTF.

This sequence joins TRBV29-1 and TRBJ1-1, with D uncertain. Looked up from germline, CDR1 is SQVTM and CDR2 is ANQGSEA. V was shortened by 7 bases and J by 7 bases, with 13 bases between the two germline ends. CDR3 size: 11 residues. The CDR3 loop reads CSGVSGGEAFF. CDR3 sequence (DNA): TGCAGCGGCGTCAGCGGCGGTGAAGCTTTCTTT. The full variable domain, in which reference TRBV29-1 and TRBJ1-1 provide the parts outside the CDR3, is SAVISQKPSRDICQRGTSLTIQCQVDSQVTMMFWYRQQPGQSLTLIATANQGSEATYESGFVIDKFPISRPNLTFSTLTVSNMSPEDSSIYLCSGVSGGEAFFGQGTRLTVV.

The chain couples TRBV11-2 to TRBJ1-1; D might be TRBD1 (5 bases). The CDR3 is 13 amino acids. CDR1 is SGHAT, CDR2 FQNNGV, per germline. V shed 6 bases and J shed 0 bases, with 8 bases lying between them. The CDR3 sequence: CASSPRVNTEAFF. CDR3 DNA: TGTGCCAGCAGTCCCAGGGTGAACACTGAAGCTTTCTTT.

This chain uses TRBV6-5 with TRBJ1-1, with 8 nucleotides matching TRBD1. CDR1 MNHEY and CDR2 SVGAGI come from the germline V gene. The CDR3 has 14 residues. With V trimmed by 7 bases and J by 4 bases, 8 bases remained unmatched. The CDR3 is CASIRQGYGTEAFF. Here the CDR3 DNA reads TGTGCCAGCATTAGACAGGGGTACGGCACTGAAGCTTTCTTT.

The V gene is TRBV3-1 (or the pseudogene TRBV3-2), the J gene TRBJ2-3, with TRBD2 identical over 7 bases. Germline-derived CDR1 and CDR2 are LGHDT and YNNKEL (reference sequence). The ends lost 1 base at V and 6 bases at J; junction bases unmatched: 10. This CDR3 contains 16 residues. CDR3 residues: CASSQVGTGGSDTQYF. The CDR3, as DNA: TGTGCCAGCAGCCAAGTCGGAACGGGGGGTTCCGATACGCAGTATTTT.

The chain couples TRBV5-6 to TRBJ2-3, with TRBD2 identical over 12 bases. Germline V gene lookup returns CDR1 SGHDT and CDR2 YYEEEE. The V segment lost 4 bases and the J segment 2 bases; nucleotides outside the gene matches: 5. CDR3 length: 16 amino acids. CDR3: CASSPGLAGTTDTQYF. CDR3 DNA sequence: TGTGCCAGCAGCCCGGGACTAGCGGGTACCACAGATACGCAGTATTTT.

The chain joins TRBV5-4 to TRBJ2-4; 9 bases are shared with TRBD1. CDR1 and CDR2 from the germline V gene are SGHNT and YYREEE (reference sequence). After removal of 3 bases from V and 7 bases from J, the junction contained 8 bases not matched to a gene. This CDR3 is built from 15 residues. In DNA form, the CDR3 reads TGTGCCAGCAGCTCCGGACAGGGGCCCGGTAACATTCAGTACTTC. Its protein product is CASSSGQGPGNIQYF.

This clone was seen just once. The V gene is TRBV18, the J gene TRBJ2-1, with TRBD1 matching over 10 bases. This CDR3 is built from 16 residues. The germline CDR1 and CDR2 sequences are KGHSH and LQKENI. J gave up 3 bases and V 6 bases, and 8 bases lay outside the gene matches. CDR3 amino acids: CASSRGQGVVYNEQFF. CDR3 bases: TGTGCCAGCTCCCGCGGACAGGGGGTTGTCTACAATGAGCAGTTCTTC.

A few counts support this clone. The gene calls are TRBV3-1 (or the pseudogene TRBV3-2) and TRBJ1-2; no clear D. CDR1 LGHDT and CDR2 YNNKEL come from the germline V gene (reference sequence). V was pared by 1 base and J by 0 bases, with 6 bases between. The CDR3 spans 14 residues. CDR3 in amino acids: CASSQGASNYGYTF. The CDR3 DNA follows: TGTGCCAGCAGCCAAGGCGCATCTAACTATGGCTACACCTTC.

Details on this clone: The sample carries other DNA sequences with the same CDR3. The rearrangement joins TRBV7-9 to TRBJ2-7, with 7 bases matching TRBD1. CDR3 length equals 12 residues. V dropped 3 bases and J dropped 4; count of bases not matched to a gene: 0. CDR1 SEHNR and CDR2 FQNEAQ come from the germline V gene (reference sequence). The CDR3 DNA follows: TGTGCCAGCAGCTTGACAGGGTACGAGCAGTACTTC. As protein: CASSLTGYEQYF.

The chain uses TRBV2 and TRBJ2-2; possibly TRBD2 for D (5 bases). There are 13 residues in the CDR3. CDR1 and CDR2 (germline): SNHLY, FYNNEI. With 7 bases removed from V and 6 bases from J, the gap between germline ends came to 12 bases. The CDR3 loop reads CASKIGSAGELFF. DNA of the CDR3: TGTGCCAGCAAAATTGGGAGTGCCGGGGAGCTGTTTTTT.

The rearrangement uses TRBV6-5 and TRBJ2-7, with 7 positions matching TRBD2. Per germline, CDR1 MNHEY and CDR2 SVGAGI. Unmatched junction bases numbered 9, after V lost 7 bases and J lost 6 bases. The CDR3 is 13 residues long. CDR3: CASIPGGEGEQYF. Here the CDR3 DNA reads TGTGCCAGCATTCCCGGAGGGGAGGGCGAGCAGTACTTC.

This clone appeared once. This chain joins TRBV2 and TRBJ1-1; TRBD1 aligns across 8 bases. This CDR3 contains 14 residues. V lost 6 bases and J lost 1; bases outside the gene matches: 4. The germline gives CDR1 SNHLY, CDR2 FYNNEI. In DNA, the CDR3 is TGTGCCAGCAGGGACAGGGTGACGAACACTGAAGCTTTCTTT. Residues: CASRDRVTNTEAFF.

The chain has TRBV4-2 and TRBJ2-2; 7 bases map to TRBD2. The CDR3 is 17 residues long. Per the germline V gene, CDR1 is LGHNA and CDR2 is YNFKEQ. The V segment lost 0 bases and the J segment 1 base; nucleotides outside the gene matches: 5. This CDR3 reads CASSQDGQRGNTGELFF. In DNA form, the CDR3 reads TGTGCCAGCAGCCAAGATGGGCAGCGGGGGAACACCGGGGAGCTGTTTTTT.

This sequence joins TRBV3-1 (or the pseudogene TRBV3-2) and TRBJ2-7; the D gene is possibly TRBD1 (6 bases). Germline V CDR1 and CDR2: LGHDT, YNNKEL (reference sequence). Between the trimmed V and J ends, which lost 1 base and 2 bases, there was a span of 12 bases. CDR3 length: 15 amino acids. CDR3 nucleotide sequence: TGTGCCAGCAGCCAAGGGCAGGGGCCTCCCTACGAGCAGTACTTC. Translation gives CASSQGQGPPYEQYF.

The chain recombines TRBV7-8 with TRBJ2-3; 10 bases agree with TRBD1. CDR1 is SGHVS and CDR2 is FQNEAQ in the germline V gene. CDR3 length equals 15 residues. Trimming at V came to 0 bases and at J to 3 bases, leaving 0 bases not matched to a gene. The CDR3 region is CASSLAGQGTDTQYF. CDR3 DNA: TGTGCCAGCAGCTTAGCGGGACAGGGGACAGATACGCAGTATTTT.

A remark on this clone: Germline is not matched at one junction end, which may reflect a read error. V is TRBV7-9 and J is TRBJ2-2; D is undetermined. CDR1 and CDR2 from the germline V gene are SEHNR and FQNEAQ (reference sequence). This CDR3 contains 15 residues. CDR3 protein: CASGLLPPNTGELFF. In DNA form, the CDR3 reads TGTGCCAGCGGCTTACTACCTCCGAACACCGGGGAGCTGTTTTTT. Combining the CDR3 with reference TRBV7-9 and TRBJ2-2 gives the whole variable domain DTGVSQNPRHKITKRGQNVTFRCDPISEHNRLYWYRQTLGQGPEFLTYFQNEAQLEKSRLLSDRFSAERPKGSFSTLEIQRTEQGDSAMYLCASGLLPPNTGELFFGEGSRLTVL.

The chain couples TRBV7-2 to TRBJ2-7; 11 nucleotides line up with TRBD1. V lost 5 bases to trimming and J lost 4 bases; unmatched junction nucleotides: 10. The length of the CDR3 is 16 residues. Germline loops: CDR1 SGHTA, CDR2 FQGNSA. CDR3 protein: CASSPRTGGARYEQYF. DNA for the CDR3: TGTGCCAGCAGCCCCCGGACAGGGGGCGCCCGGTACGAGCAGTACTTC.

The chain uses TRBV30 and TRBJ2-7, with no clear D. Germline CDR1 reads GTSNPN; CDR2 reads SVGIG (reference sequence). CDR3 size: 13 residues. V lost 4 bases and J lost 7, with 17 bases in between. The chain's CDR3 is CAWNDQTWSEQYF. DNA of the CDR3: TGTGCCTGGAACGACCAAACGTGGAGTGAGCAGTACTTC.

This clone is judged medium-sized. The chain recombines TRBV9 with TRBJ1-2, with 7 bases matching TRBD1. The CDR3 length is 14 residues. Germline values: CDR1 SGDLS, CDR2 YYNGEE. V shed 0 bases, J shed 4 bases, and the junction held 3 bases outside the gene matches. The CDR3 region has the DNA TGTGCCAGCAGCGTAGGAGGGACAGCCTATGGCTACACCTTC. Amino acids: CASSVGGTAYGYTF.

This clone was seen only once. This rearrangement joins TRBV3-1 (or the pseudogene TRBV3-2) to TRBJ1-6; 9 positions agree with TRBD1. The J segment lost 10 bases and the V segment lost 0 bases, leaving 16 bases of the junction unmatched. The CDR3 has 19 residues. Germline V gene sequence: CDR1 LGHDT, CDR2 YNNKEL (reference sequence). The CDR3 is CASSQEIVRDRVFGSPLHF. CDR3 in DNA: TGTGCCAGCAGCCAAGAGATAGTGCGGGACAGGGTATTCGGCTCACCCCTCCACTTT.

This chain joins TRBV6-1 and TRBJ1-6, with 10 bases matching TRBD1. V shed 0 bases and J 4 bases; nucleotides not matched to a gene: 3. The germline V gene encodes CDR1 MNHNS and CDR2 SASEGT. This CDR3 is 17 amino acids long. The CDR3 sequence is CASSEARTGGYNSPLHF. DNA for the CDR3: TGTGCCAGCAGTGAAGCCCGGACAGGGGGTTATAATTCACCCCTCCACTTT.

In its sample, this clone was seen a few times. This chain joins TRBV23-1 and TRBJ1-5, with TRBD1 matching 7 bases. TRBV23-1 is designated an ORF whose function remains uncertain. The CDR3 runs to 16 residues. V lost 3 bases to trimming and J lost 5 bases; unmatched junction nucleotides: 10. The CDR3 DNA follows: TGCGCCAGCAGTCAGTTGGAACAGGGGATTGATCAGCCCCAGCATTTT. Translated, it gives CASSQLEQGIDQPQHF.